Listed below are T cell receptor beta chains from one sample, sequenced in a study of blood T cell repertoires in COVID-19. Data came from immunoSEQ multiplex PCR; TCRdb stores just in-frame clones and leaves some out. The sample comprises roughly 190,000 clones, 87% of which are singletons, and 20% to 25% rests with the top ten. The sequencing input was peripheral blood. These receptors were taken from a man in his sixties with active or convalescent COVID-19. CDR3s include the opening cysteine and the closing phenylalanine or tryptophan. A D gene is named only where the DNA matches it firmly. Clone sizes are given selectively: once, few, many, or a class where the clone is expanded.

v_call	d_call	clone_size	j_call	cdr3_aa	cdr3_nt
TRBV10-3	TRBD1	-	TRBJ2-5	CAISEPGGPLGETQYF	TGTGCCATCAGTGAGCCAGGGGGCCCCCTAGGGGAGACCCAGTACTTC
TRBV7-9	-	-	TRBJ1-5	CASSLQGPQHF	TGTGCCAGCAGCTTACAGGGGCCCCAGCATTTT
TRBV18	TRBD2	-	TRBJ2-7	CASSTTPASGGNEQYF	TGTGCCAGCTCAACGACCCCGGCTAGCGGGGGGAACGAGCAGTACTTC
TRBV6-6	-	-	TRBJ2-5	CASSFPRAGKQETQYF	TGTGCCAGCAGTTTCCCGCGCGCGGGGAAGCAAGAGACCCAGTACTTC
TRBV11-2	-	-	TRBJ2-1	CASSLVGQGNEQFF	TGTGCCAGCAGCTTAGTAGGGCAGGGCAATGAGCAGTTCTTC
TRBV6-1	TRBD2	-	TRBJ2-1	CASREAGGPNEQFF	TGTGCCAGCAGAGAAGCGGGGGGTCCGAATGAGCAGTTCTTC
TRBV6-6	-	-	TRBJ1-6	CASRGGNQNNSPLHF	TGTGCCAGCAGGGGAGGGAACCAGAATAATTCACCCCTCCACTTT
TRBV7-9	TRBD2	-	TRBJ2-1	CASSSSGANEQFF	TGTGCCAGCAGCTCGAGCGGGGCAAATGAGCAGTTCTTC
TRBV2	-	-	TRBJ1-3	CASSPDLSRWRNTIYF	TGTGCCAGCAGTCCCGATCTATCTAGGTGGAGAAACACCATATATTTT
TRBV6-5	TRBD1	-	TRBJ2-7	CASQRDSYYEQYF	TGTGCCAGCCAGAGGGACAGCTACTACGAGCAGTACTTC
TRBV5-1	TRBD2	-	TRBJ2-1	CASSSTSGGAYNEQFF	TGCGCCAGCAGCTCTACTAGCGGGGGGGCTTACAATGAGCAGTTCTTC
TRBV25-1	-	-	TRBJ1-4	CASSEGTAATNEKLFF	TGTGCCAGCAGTGAAGGCACAGCTGCAACTAATGAAAAACTGTTTTTT
TRBV11-2	-	-	TRBJ2-7	CASSLGVSAGYEQYF	TGTGCCAGCAGCTTAGGGGTTAGCGCGGGATACGAGCAGTACTTC
TRBV18	-	-	TRBJ1-2	CASSPPNRADGYTF	TGTGCCAGCTCACCACCGAACAGGGCGGATGGCTACACCTTC
TRBV2	TRBD2	-	TRBJ2-7	CASSGRLAGGDLYEQYF	TGTGCCAGCAGTGGGCGACTAGCGGGGGGGGATCTCTACGAGCAGTACTTC
TRBV24-1	-	-	TRBJ1-1	CATGSGVVNTEAFF	TGTGCCACCGGTTCAGGGGTGGTGAACACTGAAGCTTTCTTT
TRBV18	-	-	TRBJ1-5	CASSEGGAGQPQHF	TGTGCCAGCTCGGAAGGGGGGGCAGGACAGCCCCAGCATTTT
TRBV6-1	TRBD1	-	TRBJ2-1	CASSDQGQGGVNEQFF	TGTGCCAGCAGTGACCAGGGACAGGGAGGGGTCAATGAGCAGTTCTTC
TRBV5-6	TRBD2	-	TRBJ2-2	CASSYGPRGDTGELFF	TGTGCCAGCAGCTATGGACCCCGGGGGGACACCGGGGAGCTGTTTTTT
TRBV6-5	-	-	TRBJ1-2	CASSSPLGRYGYTF	TGTGCCAGCAGTTCGCCGTTGGGGCGGTATGGCTACACCTTC
TRBV19	-	-	TRBJ1-6	CASSMRQKMNSPLHF	TGTGCCAGTAGTATGAGACAGAAGATGAATTCACCCCTCCACTTT
TRBV2	TRBD2	-	TRBJ2-5	CARASGDTKETQYF	TGTGCCAGAGCTAGCGGGGACACCAAAGAGACCCAGTACTTC
TRBV18	-	-	TRBJ1-2	CASSPTTGGYGYTF	TGTGCCAGCTCACCTACGACAGGTGGCTATGGCTACACCTTC
TRBV6-5	-	-	TRBJ1-3	CASSYSRWGGGNTIYF	TGTGCCAGCAGTTACTCGAGATGGGGCGGTGGAAACACCATATATTTT
TRBV11-2	TRBD1	-	TRBJ2-2	CASSLGTGGATGELFF	TGTGCCAGCAGCTTAGGGACAGGTGGCGCCACCGGGGAGCTGTTTTTT
TRBV4-1	TRBD1	few	TRBJ2-7	CASSPTGQGWYEQYF	TGCGCCAGCAGCCCTACCGGACAGGGTTGGTACGAGCAGTACTTC
TRBV5-6	TRBD2	-	TRBJ2-5	CASSLVPLTSGAQETQYF	TGTGCCAGCAGCTTGGTGCCCCTGACTAGCGGGGCACAAGAGACCCAGTACTTC
TRBV24-1	-	-	TRBJ2-2	CATSVQGTNTGELFF	TGTGCCACCAGTGTACAGGGAACGAACACCGGGGAGCTGTTTTTT
TRBV6-1	TRBD2	-	TRBJ2-3	CASNNGGRADTQYF	TGTGCCAGCAACAACGGAGGGAGGGCAGATACGCAGTATTTT